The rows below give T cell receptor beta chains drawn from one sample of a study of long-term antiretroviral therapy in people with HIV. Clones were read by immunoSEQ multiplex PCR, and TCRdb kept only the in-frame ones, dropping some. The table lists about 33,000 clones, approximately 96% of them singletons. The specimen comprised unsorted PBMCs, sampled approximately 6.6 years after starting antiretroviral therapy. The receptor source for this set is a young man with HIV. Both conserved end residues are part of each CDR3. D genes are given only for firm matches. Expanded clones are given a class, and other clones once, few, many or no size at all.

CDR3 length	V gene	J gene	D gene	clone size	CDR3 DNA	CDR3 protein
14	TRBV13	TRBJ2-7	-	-	TGTGCCAGCAGCGGCCGGGATATCTCCTACGAGCAGTACTTC	CASSGRDISYEQYF
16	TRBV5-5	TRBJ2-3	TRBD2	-	TGTGCCAGCAGCTTGAGCGGGGGCCCCCCCACAGATACGCAGTATTTT	CASSLSGGPPTDTQYF
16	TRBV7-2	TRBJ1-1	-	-	TGTGCCAGCAGCTTAGTATCTTCGCAGGGGAACACTGAAGCTTTCTTT	CASSLVSSQGNTEAFF
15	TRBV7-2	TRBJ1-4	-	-	TGTGCCAGCAGCGTTTCGGGACTGACGAATGAAAAACTGTTTTTT	CASSVSGLTNEKLFF
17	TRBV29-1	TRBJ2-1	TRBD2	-	TGCAGCGTTGAAACCTTTACTTCGGCTAGCGGGGGAGGTGAGCAGTTCTTC	CSVETFTSASGGGEQFF
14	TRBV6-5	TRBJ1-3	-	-	TGTGCCAGCACGGGGGGAAGGGCTGGAAACACCATATATTTT	CASTGGRAGNTIYF
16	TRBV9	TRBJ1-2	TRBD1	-	TGTGCCAGCAGCGGAGGGGTCAGGGGGCCTAACTATGGCTACACCTTC	CASSGGVRGPNYGYTF
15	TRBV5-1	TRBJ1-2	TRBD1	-	TGCGCCAGCAGCTTGGAGGGACAGGGGTATTATGGCTACACCTTC	CASSLEGQGYYGYTF
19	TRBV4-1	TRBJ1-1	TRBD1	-	TGCGCCAGCAGCCAAGACCATCTTTTCAGAGGGACAGGGGAAACTGAAGCTTTCTTT	CASSQDHLFRGTGETEAFF
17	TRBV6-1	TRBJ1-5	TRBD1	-	TGTGCCAGCAGTGCTCTACCGGGACAGGGGGGAGGTCAGCCCCAGCATTTT	CASSALPGQGGGQPQHF
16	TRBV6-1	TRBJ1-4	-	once	TGTGCCAGCAGTGACCACGGGACGTCAACTAATGAAAAACTGTTTTTT	CASSDHGTSTNEKLFF
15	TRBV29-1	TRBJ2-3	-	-	TGCAGCGTCCCGAGGACGGCGGGCAGCACAGATACGCAGTATTTT	CSVPRTAGSTDTQYF
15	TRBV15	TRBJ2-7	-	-	TGTGCCACCAGCAGAGAAGACACGGGGGTCTACGAGCAGTACTTC	CATSREDTGVYEQYF
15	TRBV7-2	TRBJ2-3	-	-	TGTGCCAGCAGCGGGCCGGGACTTAGCACAGATACGCAGTATTTT	CASSGPGLSTDTQYF
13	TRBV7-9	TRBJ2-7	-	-	TGTGCCAGCAGCTTAGGAGTTTCCTACGAGCAGTACTTC	CASSLGVSYEQYF
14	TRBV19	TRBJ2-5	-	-	TGTGCCAGTAGTCCACCCGAGCGAGAAGAGACCCAGTACTTC	CASSPPEREETQYF
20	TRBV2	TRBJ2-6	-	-	TGTGCCAGCAGTAAATGGTGGGGAGGACAGGACGACTCTGGGGCCAACGTCCTGACTTTC	CASSKWWGGQDDSGANVLTF
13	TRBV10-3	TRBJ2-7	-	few	TGTGCCATCAGTGATACGGACAGCGGGGAGCAGTACTTC	CAISDTDSGEQYF
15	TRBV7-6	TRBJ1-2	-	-	TGTGCCAGCAGCTTAGATCCAGGGCACGACTATGGCTACACCTTC	CASSLDPGHDYGYTF
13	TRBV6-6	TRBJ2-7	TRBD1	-	TGTGCCAGCAGCGGGGACAGTACCTACGAGCAGTACTTC	CASSGDSTYEQYF
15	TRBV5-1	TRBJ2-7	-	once	TGCGCCAGCAGCTTGAGGGTGGGGTTCTCCTACGAGCAGTACTTC	CASSLRVGFSYEQYF
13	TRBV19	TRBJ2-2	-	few	TGTGCCAGTATTGAGGGGTTAACCGGGGAGCTGTTTTTT	CASIEGLTGELFF
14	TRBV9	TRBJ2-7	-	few	TGTGCCAGCAGCGCTCATTCAGGGGAGGACGAGCAGTACTTC	CASSAHSGEDEQYF
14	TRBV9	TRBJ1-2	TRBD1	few	TGTGCCAGCAGCCGAGACAGGGGTAGCTATGGCTACACCTTC	CASSRDRGSYGYTF
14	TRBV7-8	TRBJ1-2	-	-	TGTGCCAGCAGCTTAGAGGGGGGAGACTATGGCTACACCTTC	CASSLEGGDYGYTF
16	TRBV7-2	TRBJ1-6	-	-	TGTGCCAGCAGCGTGGATCTAGGGGCCTATAATTCACCCCTCCACTTT	CASSVDLGAYNSPLHF
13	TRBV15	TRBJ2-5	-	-	TGTGCCACCAGCAGGACTAGAGTAGAGACCCAGTACTTC	CATSRTRVETQYF
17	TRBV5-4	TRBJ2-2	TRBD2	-	TGTGCCAGCAGCTTGGGTAGCGGGGGGGCCATCACCGGGGAGCTGTTTTTT	CASSLGSGGAITGELFF
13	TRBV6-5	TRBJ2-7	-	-	TGTGCCAGCAGCCTAAGACGTAGGGTCGAGCAGTACTTC	CASSLRRRVEQYF
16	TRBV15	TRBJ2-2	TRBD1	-	TGTGCCACCAGCACCTTACAGGGGGTCGACACCGGGGAGCTGTTTTTT	CATSTLQGVDTGELFF
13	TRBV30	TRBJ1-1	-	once	TGTGCCTGGTCCACGGGCTATACCACTGAAGCTTTCTTT	CAWSTGYTTEAFF
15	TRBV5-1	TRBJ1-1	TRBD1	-	TGCGCCAGCAGCCCGAGGGACAGAGGGGGCACTGAAGCTTTCTTT	CASSPRDRGGTEAFF
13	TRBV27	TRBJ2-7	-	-	TGTGCCAGCAGTCACCGAACAACCTACGAGCAGTACTTC	CASSHRTTYEQYF
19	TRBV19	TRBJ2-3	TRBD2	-	TGTGCCAGTAGTATCGATCGACTAGCGGGGGATCGAGATATTGGTACGCAGTATTTT	CASSIDRLAGDRDIGTQYF
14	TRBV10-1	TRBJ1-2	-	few	TGCGCCAGCGGGACTTATGGGGCCACCTATGGCTACACCTTC	CASGTYGATYGYTF
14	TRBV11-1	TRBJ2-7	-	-	TGTGCCAGCAGCTTAGAGACCGGAGAATACGAGCAGTACTTC	CASSLETGEYEQYF
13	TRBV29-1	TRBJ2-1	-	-	TGCAGCGTTGAAGATGGTACGGGGAATGAGCAGTTCTTC	CSVEDGTGNEQFF
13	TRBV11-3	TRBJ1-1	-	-	TGTGCCAGCAGCTTAAATCAGCTTACTGAAGCTTTCTTT	CASSLNQLTEAFF
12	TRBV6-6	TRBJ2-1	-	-	TGTGCCAGCAGTTACGACTACAATGAGCAGTTCTTC	CASSYDYNEQFF
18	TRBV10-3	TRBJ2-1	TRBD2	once	TGTGCCATCAGTGAGTCGACGTGGGGTAGCGGGAGGGTAAATGAGCAGTTCTTC	CAISESTWGSGRVNEQFF
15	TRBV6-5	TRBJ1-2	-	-	TGTGCCAGCAGTTACTCCCCCGGGACAACTCGCGGCTACACCTTC	CASSYSPGTTRGYTF
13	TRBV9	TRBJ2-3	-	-	TGTGCCAGCAGCGGGACCTTCACAGATACGCAGTATTTT	CASSGTFTDTQYF
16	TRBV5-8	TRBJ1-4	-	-	TGTGCCAGCAGCTTGTATCAGGAGGGGACTAATGAAAAACTGTTTTTT	CASSLYQEGTNEKLFF
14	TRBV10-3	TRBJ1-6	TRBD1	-	TGTGCCATCAGTGGGGGACAGGGCCCTTCACCCCTCCACTTT	CAISGGQGPSPLHF
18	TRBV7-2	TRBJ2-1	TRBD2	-	TGTGCCAGCAGCTTAGTTAATAGCGGGAGTGATCCCTACAATGAGCAGTTCTTC	CASSLVNSGSDPYNEQFF